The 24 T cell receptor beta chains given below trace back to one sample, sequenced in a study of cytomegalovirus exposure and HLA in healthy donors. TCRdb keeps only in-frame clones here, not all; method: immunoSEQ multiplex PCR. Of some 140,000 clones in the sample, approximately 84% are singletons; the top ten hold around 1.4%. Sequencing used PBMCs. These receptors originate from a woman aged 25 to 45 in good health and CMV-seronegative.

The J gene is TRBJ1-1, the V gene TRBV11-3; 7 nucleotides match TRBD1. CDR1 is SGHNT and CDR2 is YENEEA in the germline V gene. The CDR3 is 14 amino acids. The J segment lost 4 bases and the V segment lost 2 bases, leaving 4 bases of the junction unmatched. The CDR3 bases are TGTGCCAGCAGCTTAACAGGGGCCGGCACTGAAGCTTTCTTT. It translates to CASSLTGAGTEAFF.

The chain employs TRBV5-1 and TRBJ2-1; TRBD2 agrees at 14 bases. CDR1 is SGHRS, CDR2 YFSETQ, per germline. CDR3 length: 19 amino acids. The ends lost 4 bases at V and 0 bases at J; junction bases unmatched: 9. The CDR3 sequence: CASSGAGTSGGNSYNEQFF. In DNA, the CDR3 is TGCGCCAGCAGCGGGGCCGGGACTAGCGGGGGAAACTCCTACAATGAGCAGTTCTTC.

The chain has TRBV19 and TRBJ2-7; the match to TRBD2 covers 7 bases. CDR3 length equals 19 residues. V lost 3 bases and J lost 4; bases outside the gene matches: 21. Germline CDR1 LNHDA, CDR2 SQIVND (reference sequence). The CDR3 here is CASSIPTGRRRDYYYEQYF. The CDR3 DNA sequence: TGTGCCAGTAGTATTCCCACCGGGAGACGACGGGACTACTATTACGAGCAGTACTTC. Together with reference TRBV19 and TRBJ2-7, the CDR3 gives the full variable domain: DGGITQSPKYLFRKEGQNVTLSCEQNLNHDAMYWYRQDPGQGLRLIYYSQIVNDFQKGDIAEGYSVSREKKESFPLTVTSAQKNPTAFYLCASSIPTGRRRDYYYEQYFGPGTRLTVT.

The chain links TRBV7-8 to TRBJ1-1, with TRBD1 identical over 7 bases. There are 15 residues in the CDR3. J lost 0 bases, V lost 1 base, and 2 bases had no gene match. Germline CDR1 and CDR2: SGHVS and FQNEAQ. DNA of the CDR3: TGTGCCAGCAGCTTAGAGCAGGGGGTGAACACTGAAGCTTTCTTT. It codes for CASSLEQGVNTEAFF.

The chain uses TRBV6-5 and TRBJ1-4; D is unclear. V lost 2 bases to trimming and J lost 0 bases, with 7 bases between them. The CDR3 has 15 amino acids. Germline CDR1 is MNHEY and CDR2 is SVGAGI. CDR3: CASSYRGATNEKLFF. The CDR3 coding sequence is TGTGCCAGCAGTTACCGGGGAGCAACTAATGAAAAACTGTTTTTT.

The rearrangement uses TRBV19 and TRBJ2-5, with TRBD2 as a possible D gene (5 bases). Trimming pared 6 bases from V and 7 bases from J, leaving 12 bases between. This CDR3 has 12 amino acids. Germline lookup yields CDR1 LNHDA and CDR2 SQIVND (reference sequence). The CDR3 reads CASRGDRRTQYF. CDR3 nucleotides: TGTGCCAGTAGGGGAGACCGTCGGACCCAGTACTTC. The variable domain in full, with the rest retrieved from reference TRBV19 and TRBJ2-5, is DGGITQSPKYLFRKEGQNVTLSCEQNLNHDAMYWYRQDPGQGLRLIYYSQIVNDFQKGDIAEGYSVSREKKESFPLTVTSAQKNPTAFYLCASRGDRRTQYFGPGTRLLVL.

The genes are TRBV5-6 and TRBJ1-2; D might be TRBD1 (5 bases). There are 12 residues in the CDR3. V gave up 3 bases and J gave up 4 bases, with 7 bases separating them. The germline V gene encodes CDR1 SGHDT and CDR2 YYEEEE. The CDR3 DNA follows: TGTGCCAGCAGCTGGGGACTCTATGGCTACACCTTC. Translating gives CASSWGLYGYTF.

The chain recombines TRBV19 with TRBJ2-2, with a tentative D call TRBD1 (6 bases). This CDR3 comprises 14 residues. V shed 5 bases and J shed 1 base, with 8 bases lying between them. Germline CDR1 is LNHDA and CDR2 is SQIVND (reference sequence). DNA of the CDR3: TGTGCCAGTAGTCAGGGGTGGAACACCGGGGAGCTGTTTTTT. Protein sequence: CASSQGWNTGELFF.

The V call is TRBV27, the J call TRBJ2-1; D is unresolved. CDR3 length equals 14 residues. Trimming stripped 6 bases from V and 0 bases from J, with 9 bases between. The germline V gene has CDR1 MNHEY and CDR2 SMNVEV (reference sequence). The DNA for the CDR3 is TGTGCCAGCAGAGACATGAGCTCCTACAATGAGCAGTTCTTC. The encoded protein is CASRDMSSYNEQFF.

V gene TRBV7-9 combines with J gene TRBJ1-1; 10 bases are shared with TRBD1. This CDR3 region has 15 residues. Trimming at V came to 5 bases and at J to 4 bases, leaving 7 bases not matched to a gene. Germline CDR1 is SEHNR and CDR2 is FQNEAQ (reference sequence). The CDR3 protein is CASSRGQGVSTEAFF. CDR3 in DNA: TGTGCCAGCAGCCGCGGACAGGGGGTAAGCACTGAAGCTTTCTTT.

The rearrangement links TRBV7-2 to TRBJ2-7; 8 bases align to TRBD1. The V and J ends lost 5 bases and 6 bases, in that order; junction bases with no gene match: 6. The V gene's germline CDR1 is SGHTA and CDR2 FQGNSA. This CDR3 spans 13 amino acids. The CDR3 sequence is CASSRDRGGEQYF. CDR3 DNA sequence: TGTGCCAGCAGCCGCGACAGGGGAGGCGAGCAGTACTTC.

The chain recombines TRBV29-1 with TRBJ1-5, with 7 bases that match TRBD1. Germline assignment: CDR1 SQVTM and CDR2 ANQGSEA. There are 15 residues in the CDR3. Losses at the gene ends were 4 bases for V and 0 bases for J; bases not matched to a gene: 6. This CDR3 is CSVAGDRDSNQPQHF. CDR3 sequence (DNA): TGCAGCGTTGCGGGGGACAGAGATAGCAATCAGCCCCAGCATTTT.

The chain's CDR3 is CASSAETGASTEAFF. The CDR3 DNA is TGTGCCAGCAGCGCCGAAACAGGGGCAAGCACTGAAGCTTTCTTT. The V gene is TRBV7-8, the J gene TRBJ1-1; 7 positions agree with TRBD1. Germline V lookup: CDR1 SGHVS, CDR2 FQNEAQ. After removal of 5 bases from V and 4 bases from J, the junction contained 10 bases not matched to a gene. The length of the CDR3 is 15 residues.

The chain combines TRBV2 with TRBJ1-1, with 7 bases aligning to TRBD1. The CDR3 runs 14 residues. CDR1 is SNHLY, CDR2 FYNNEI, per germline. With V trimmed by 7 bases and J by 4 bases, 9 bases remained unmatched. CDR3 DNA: TGTGCCAGCATGGGTCAGGGGGTGGCCACTGAAGCTTTCTTT. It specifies CASMGQGVATEAFF.

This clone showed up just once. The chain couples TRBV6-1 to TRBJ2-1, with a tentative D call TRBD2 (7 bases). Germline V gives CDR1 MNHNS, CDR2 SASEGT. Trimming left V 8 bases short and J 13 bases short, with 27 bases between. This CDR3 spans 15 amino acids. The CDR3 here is CASEVSGTLKVGQFF. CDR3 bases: TGTGCCAGCGAAGTGAGCGGGACACTTAAAGTTGGTCAGTTCTTC.

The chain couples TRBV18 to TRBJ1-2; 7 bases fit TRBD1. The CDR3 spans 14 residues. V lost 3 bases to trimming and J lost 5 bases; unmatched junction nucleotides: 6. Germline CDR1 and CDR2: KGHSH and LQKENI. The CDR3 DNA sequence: TGTGCCAGCTCACCGAGACAGGGCGGATATGGCTACACCTTC. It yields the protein CASSPRQGGYGYTF.

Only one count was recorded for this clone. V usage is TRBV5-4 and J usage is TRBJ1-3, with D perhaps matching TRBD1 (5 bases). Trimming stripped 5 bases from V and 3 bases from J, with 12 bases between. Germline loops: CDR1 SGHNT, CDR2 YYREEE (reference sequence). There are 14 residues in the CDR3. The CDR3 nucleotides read TGTGCCAGCAGGGCAGCGGGGCTTGGAAACACCATATATTTT. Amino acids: CASRAAGLGNTIYF.

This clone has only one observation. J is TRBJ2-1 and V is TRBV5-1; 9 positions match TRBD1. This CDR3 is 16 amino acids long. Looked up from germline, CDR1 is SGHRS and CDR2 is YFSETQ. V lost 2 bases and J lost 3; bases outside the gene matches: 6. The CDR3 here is CASSLEPGQGYNEQFF. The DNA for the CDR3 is TGCGCCAGCAGCTTAGAACCGGGACAGGGCTACAATGAGCAGTTCTTC.

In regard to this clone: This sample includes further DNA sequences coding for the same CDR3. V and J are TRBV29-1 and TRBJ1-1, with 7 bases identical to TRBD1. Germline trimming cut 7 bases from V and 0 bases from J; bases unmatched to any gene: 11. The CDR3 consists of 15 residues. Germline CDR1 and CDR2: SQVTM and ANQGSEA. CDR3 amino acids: CSARQGWGMNTEAFF. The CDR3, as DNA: TGCAGCGCCCGACAGGGTTGGGGGATGAACACTGAAGCTTTCTTT.

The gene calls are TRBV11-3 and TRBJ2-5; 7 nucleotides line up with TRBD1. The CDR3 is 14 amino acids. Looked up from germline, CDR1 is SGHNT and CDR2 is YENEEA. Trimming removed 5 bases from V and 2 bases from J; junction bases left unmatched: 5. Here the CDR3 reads CASSLGGKQETQYF. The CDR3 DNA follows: TGTGCCAGCAGCCTAGGGGGCAAACAAGAGACCCAGTACTTC.

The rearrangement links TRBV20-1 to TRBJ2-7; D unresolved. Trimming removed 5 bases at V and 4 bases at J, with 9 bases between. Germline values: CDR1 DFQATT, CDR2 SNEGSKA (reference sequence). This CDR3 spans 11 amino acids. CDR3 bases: TGCAGTGCTTCCCTCGGGTACGAGCAGTACTTC. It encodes CSASLGYEQYF.

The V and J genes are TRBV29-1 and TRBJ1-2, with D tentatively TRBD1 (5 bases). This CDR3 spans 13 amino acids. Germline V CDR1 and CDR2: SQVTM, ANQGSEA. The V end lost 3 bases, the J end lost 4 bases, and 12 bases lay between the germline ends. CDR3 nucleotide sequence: TGCAGCGTTGACCAGGGAAGTGGCTATGGCTACACCTTC. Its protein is CSVDQGSGYGYTF.

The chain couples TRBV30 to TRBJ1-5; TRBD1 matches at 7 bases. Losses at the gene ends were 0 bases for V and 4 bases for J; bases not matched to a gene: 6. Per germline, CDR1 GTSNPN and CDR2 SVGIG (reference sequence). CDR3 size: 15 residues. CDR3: CAWSVRDRRNQPQHF. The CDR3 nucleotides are TGTGCCTGGAGTGTACGGGACAGACGAAATCAGCCCCAGCATTTT.

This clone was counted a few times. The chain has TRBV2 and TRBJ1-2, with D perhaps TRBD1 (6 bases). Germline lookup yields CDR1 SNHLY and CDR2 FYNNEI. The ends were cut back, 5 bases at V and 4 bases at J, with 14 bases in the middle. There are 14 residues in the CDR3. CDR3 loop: CASSSLGQSYGYTF. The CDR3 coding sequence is TGTGCCAGCAGTTCCCTTGGACAGAGCTATGGCTACACCTTC.